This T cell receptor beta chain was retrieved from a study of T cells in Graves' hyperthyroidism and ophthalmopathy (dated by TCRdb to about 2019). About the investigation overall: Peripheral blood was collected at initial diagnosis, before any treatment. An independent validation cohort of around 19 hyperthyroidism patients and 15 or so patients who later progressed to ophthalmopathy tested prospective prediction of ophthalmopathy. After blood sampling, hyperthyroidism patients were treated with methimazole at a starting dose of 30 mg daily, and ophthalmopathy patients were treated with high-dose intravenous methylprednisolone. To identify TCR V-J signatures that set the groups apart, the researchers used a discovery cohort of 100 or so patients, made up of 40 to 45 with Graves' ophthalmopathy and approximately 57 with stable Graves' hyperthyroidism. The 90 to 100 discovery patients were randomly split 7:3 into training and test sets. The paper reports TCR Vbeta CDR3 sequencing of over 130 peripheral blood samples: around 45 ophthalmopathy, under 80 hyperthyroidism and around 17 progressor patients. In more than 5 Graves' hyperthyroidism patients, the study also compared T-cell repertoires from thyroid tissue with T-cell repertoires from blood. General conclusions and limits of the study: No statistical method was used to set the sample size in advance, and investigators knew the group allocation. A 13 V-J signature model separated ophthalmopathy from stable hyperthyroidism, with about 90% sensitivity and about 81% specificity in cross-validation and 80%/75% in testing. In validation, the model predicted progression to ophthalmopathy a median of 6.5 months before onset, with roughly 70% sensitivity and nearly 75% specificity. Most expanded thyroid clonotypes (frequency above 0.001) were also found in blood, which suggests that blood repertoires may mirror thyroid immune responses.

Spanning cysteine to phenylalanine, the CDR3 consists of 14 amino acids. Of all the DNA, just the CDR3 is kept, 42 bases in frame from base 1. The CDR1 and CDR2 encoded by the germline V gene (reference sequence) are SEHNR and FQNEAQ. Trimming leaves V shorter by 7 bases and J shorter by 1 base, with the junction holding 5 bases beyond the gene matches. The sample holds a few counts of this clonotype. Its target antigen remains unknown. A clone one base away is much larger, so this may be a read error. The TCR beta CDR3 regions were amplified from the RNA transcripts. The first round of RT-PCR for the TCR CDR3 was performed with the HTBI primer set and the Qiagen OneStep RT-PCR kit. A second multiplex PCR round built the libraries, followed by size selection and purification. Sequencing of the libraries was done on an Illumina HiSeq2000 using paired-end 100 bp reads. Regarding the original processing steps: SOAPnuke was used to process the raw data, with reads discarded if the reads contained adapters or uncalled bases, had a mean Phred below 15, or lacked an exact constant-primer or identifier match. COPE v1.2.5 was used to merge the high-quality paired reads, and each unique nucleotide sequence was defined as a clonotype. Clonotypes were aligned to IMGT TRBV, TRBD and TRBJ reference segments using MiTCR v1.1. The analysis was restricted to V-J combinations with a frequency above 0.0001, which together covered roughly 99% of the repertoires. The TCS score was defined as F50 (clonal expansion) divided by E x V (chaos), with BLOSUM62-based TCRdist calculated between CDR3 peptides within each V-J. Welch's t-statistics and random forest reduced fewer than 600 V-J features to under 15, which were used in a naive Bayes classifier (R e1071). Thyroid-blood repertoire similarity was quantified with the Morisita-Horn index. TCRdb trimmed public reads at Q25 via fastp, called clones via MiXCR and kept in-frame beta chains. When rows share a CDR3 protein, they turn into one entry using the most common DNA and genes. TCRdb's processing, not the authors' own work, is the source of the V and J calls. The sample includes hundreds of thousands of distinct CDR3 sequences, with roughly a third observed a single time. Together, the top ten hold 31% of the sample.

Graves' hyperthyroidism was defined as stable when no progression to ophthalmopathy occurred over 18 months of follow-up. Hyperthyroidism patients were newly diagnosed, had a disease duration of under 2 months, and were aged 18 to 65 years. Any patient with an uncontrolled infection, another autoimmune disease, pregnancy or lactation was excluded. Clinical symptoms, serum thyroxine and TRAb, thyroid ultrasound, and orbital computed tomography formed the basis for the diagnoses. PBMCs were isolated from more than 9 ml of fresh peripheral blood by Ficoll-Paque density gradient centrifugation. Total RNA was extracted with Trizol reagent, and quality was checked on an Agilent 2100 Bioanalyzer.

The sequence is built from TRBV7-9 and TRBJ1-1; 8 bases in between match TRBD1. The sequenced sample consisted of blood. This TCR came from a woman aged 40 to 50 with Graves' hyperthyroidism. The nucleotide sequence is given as TGTGCCAGCACTACAGGGGGATGGAACACTGAAGCTTTCTTT. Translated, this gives CASTTGGWNTEAFF.